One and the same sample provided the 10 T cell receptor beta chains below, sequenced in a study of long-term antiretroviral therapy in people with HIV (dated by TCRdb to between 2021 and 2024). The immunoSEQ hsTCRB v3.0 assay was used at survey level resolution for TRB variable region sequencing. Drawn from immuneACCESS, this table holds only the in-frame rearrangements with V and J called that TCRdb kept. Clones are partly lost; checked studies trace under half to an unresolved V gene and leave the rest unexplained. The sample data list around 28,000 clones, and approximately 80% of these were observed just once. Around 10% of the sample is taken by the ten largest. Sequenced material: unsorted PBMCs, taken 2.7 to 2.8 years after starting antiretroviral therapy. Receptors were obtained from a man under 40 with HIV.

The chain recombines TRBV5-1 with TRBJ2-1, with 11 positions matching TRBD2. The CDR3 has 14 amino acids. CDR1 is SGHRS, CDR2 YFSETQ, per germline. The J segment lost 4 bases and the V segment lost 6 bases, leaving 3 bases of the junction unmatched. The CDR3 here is CASTRTSGYNEQFF. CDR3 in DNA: TGCGCCAGCACTAGGACTAGCGGGTACAATGAGCAGTTCTTC.

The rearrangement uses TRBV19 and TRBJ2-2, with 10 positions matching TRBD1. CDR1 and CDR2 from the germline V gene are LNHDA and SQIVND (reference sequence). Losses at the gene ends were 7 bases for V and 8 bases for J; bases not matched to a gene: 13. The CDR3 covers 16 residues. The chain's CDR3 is CASKPSRDRGTGELFF. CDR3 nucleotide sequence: TGTGCCAGTAAACCCTCACGGGACAGGGGTACAGGGGAGCTGTTTTTT.

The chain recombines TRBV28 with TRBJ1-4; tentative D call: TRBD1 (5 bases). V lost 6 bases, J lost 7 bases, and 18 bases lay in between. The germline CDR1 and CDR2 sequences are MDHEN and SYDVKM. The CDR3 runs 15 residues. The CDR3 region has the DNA TGTGCCAGCAGGCCACTCAGGGATGTTGTTGAAAAACTGTTTTTT. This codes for CASRPLRDVVEKLFF.

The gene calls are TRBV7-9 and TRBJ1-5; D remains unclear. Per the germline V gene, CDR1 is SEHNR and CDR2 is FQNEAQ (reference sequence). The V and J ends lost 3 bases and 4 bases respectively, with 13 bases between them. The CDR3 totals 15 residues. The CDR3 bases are TGTGCCAGCAGCTTGGGAGTGGGCGATAATCAGCCCCAGCATTTT. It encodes CASSLGVGDNQPQHF.

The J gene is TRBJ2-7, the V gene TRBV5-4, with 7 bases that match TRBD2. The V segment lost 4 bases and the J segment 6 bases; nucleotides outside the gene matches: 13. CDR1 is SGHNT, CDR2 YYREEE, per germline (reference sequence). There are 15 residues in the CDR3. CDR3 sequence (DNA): TGTGCCAGCAGCCCGCGGGAGCGCACCGCCTCCGAGCAGTACTTC. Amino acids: CASSPRERTASEQYF.

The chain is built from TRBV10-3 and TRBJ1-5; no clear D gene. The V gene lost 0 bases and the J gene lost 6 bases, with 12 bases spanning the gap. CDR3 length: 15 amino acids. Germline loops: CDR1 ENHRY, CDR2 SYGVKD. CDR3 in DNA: TGTGCCATCAGTGAGTCGTGGGGAGTTGGTCAGCCCCAGCATTTT. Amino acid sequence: CAISESWGVGQPQHF.

The DNA for the CDR3 is TGTGCCAGCTCTAGCCGCCGGGAAGAGACCCAGTACTTC. Translated: CASSSRREETQYF. This chain joins TRBV9 and TRBJ2-5; D may be TRBD2 (5 bases). CDR3 length equals 13 residues. Trimming removed 7 bases at V and 3 bases at J, with 13 bases between. Germline values: CDR1 SGDLS, CDR2 YYNGEE. Variable domain in full (rest from reference TRBV9 and TRBJ2-5): DSGVTQTPKHLITATGQRVTLRCSPRSGDLSVYWYQQSLDQGLQFLIQYYNGEERAKGNILERFSAQQFPDLHSELNLSSLELGDSALYFCASSSRREETQYFGPGTRLLVL.

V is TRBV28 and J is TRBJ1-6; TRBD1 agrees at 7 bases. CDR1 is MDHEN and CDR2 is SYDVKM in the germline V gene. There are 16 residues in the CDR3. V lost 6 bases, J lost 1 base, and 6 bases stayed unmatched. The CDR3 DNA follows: TGTGCCAGCAGACCCGGGACAGCGTCCTATAATTCACCCCTCCACTTT. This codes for CASRPGTASYNSPLHF.

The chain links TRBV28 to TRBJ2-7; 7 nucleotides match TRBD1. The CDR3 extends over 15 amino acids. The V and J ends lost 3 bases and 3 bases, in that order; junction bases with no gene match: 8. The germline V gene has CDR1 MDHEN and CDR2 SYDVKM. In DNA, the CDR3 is TGTGCCAGCAGTTTCCCTCCGGCAGGGGGCTACGAGCAGTACTTC. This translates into CASSFPPAGGYEQYF.

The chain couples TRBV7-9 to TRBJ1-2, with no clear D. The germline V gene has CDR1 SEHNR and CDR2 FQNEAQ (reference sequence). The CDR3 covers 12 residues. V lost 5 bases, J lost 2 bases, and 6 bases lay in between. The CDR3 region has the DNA TGTGCCAGCAGCCAGTTAAACTATGGCTACACCTTC. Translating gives CASSQLNYGYTF.